The 15 T cell receptor beta chains below come from one sample, sequenced in a study of T-cell memory formation after mild COVID-19. TCRdb re-analysed the 5' RACE reads in MiXCR, keeping a single row per CDR3 protein. The sample includes about 240,000 distinct CDR3 sequences, 8% to 9.5% of them seen just once. Specimen: PBMCs or a T cell subset sorted from them (not recorded which). The receptors were gathered from a man aged 18 to 29 who had mild COVID-19 (a few samples of this study predate the infection). Cell type and time point are not known.

This clonotype was found a few times. The V and J genes are TRBV10-3 and TRBJ2-3, with D perhaps matching TRBD2 (6 bases). Between the trimmed V and J ends, which lost 4 bases and 2 bases, there was a span of 16 bases. CDR1 is ENHRY and CDR2 is SYGVKD in the germline V gene. This CDR3 comprises 16 residues. The CDR3 loop is CAISVPTGVVTDTQYF. The CDR3 coding sequence is TGTGCCATCAGTGTACCAACGGGGGTTGTCACAGATACGCAGTATTTT.

The sample holds many counts of this clonotype. This CDR3 reads CASSRTFRGEQNQPQHF. The CDR3 nucleotides are TGTGCCAGCAGTCGAACTTTCCGGGGAGAACAAAATCAGCCCCAGCATTTT. The chain uses TRBV6-5 and TRBJ1-5; D gene uncertain. Trimming removed 5 bases at V and 4 bases at J, with 21 bases between. Germline CDR1 is MNHEY and CDR2 is SVGAGI. The CDR3 contains 17 residues.

This clonotype was found a few times. The chain recombines TRBV3-1 with TRBJ1-6; weak D call: TRBD1 (5 bases). Deletions cut 2 bases from V and 10 bases from J, with 15 bases between. Germline lookup yields CDR1 LGHDT and CDR2 YNNKEL (reference sequence). The CDR3 is made up of 15 amino acids. This CDR3 is CASSQLVQGRSPLHF. CDR3 coding DNA: TGTGCCAGCAGCCAATTGGTCCAGGGTCGGTCACCCCTCCACTTT. The full variable domain, completed using reference TRBV3-1 and TRBJ1-6, is DTAVSQTPKYLVTQMGNDKSIKCEQNLGHDTMYWYKQDSKKFLKIMFSYNNKELIINETVPNRFSPKSPDKAHLNLHINSLELGDSAVYFCASSQLVQGRSPLHFGNGTRLTVT.

This clonotype was recorded a few times. The chain uses TRBV7-2 and TRBJ2-5; no clear D gene. The CDR3 extends over 16 amino acids. The V and J ends lost 2 bases and 6 bases respectively, with 19 bases between them. Germline V lookup: CDR1 SGHTA, CDR2 FQGNSA. The CDR3 region is CASSLSPRASGKTQYF. The CDR3 DNA reads as TGTGCCAGCAGCTTATCGCCTCGGGCCAGTGGAAAGACCCAGTACTTC.

This clonotype was observed a few times. This rearrangement joins TRBV5-1 to TRBJ1-1; 7 positions match TRBD1. Germline assignment: CDR1 SGHRS and CDR2 YFSETQ. This CDR3 has 14 amino acids. V was pared by 3 bases and J by 6 bases, with 8 bases of the junction left unmatched. The CDR3 DNA is TGCGCCAGCAGCTCGGGGGACAGTTACCCTGAAGCTTTCTTT. Protein product: CASSSGDSYPEAFF.

This chain uses TRBV7-2 with TRBJ2-7; D is perhaps TRBD2 (6 bases). V was pared by 5 bases and J by 4 bases, with 15 bases between. Germline assignment: CDR1 SGHTA and CDR2 FQGNSA. The CDR3 consists of 14 residues. CDR3 coding DNA: TGTGCCAGCAGCACCGGGACTTCCCTGTACGAGCAGTACTTC. Amino acids: CASSTGTSLYEQYF.

The genes are TRBV3-1 and TRBJ1-5, with D unclear. Germline-derived CDR1 and CDR2 are LGHDT and YNNKEL (reference sequence). Deletions cut 4 bases from V and 4 bases from J, with 14 bases between. This CDR3 has 15 amino acids. The CDR3 protein is CASSPSGQRNQPQHF. DNA of the CDR3: TGTGCCAGCAGCCCCTCAGGCCAGCGGAATCAGCCCCAGCATTTT.

The chain is built from TRBV4-2 and TRBJ1-4, with TRBD1 matching 9 bases. CDR3 length: 14 residues. Germline-derived CDR1 and CDR2 are LGHNA and YNFKEQ. The ends lost 7 bases at V and 6 bases at J; junction bases unmatched: 6. CDR3 loop: CASTVTGGHEKLFF. CDR3 DNA sequence: TGTGCCAGCACCGTGACAGGGGGTCATGAAAAACTGTTTTTT.

The chain couples TRBV6-2 or TRBV6-3 to TRBJ1-2; D gene uncertain. V was pared by 4 bases and J by 7 bases, with 19 bases between. Looked up from germline, CDR1 is MNHEY and CDR2 is SVGEGT. The CDR3 contains 15 residues. The chain's CDR3 is CASSSPNSPRSGYTF. In DNA form, the CDR3 reads TGTGCCAGCAGTTCTCCGAACAGTCCGAGATCTGGCTACACCTTC.

There are a few counts of this clonotype. The chain is built from TRBV4-3 and TRBJ2-6; TRBD1 is a possible D gene (6 bases). The CDR3 totals 20 residues. The ends were cut back, 2 bases at V and 0 bases at J, with 20 bases in the middle. CDR1 and CDR2 from the germline V gene are LGHNA and YSLEER. The CDR3 sequence: CASSQFHPGQGHSGANVLTF. As DNA, the CDR3 is TGCGCCAGCAGCCAATTCCACCCCGGGCAGGGGCACTCTGGGGCCAACGTCCTGACTTTC.

The chain combines TRBV5-1 with TRBJ2-7; 10 bases match TRBD1. The V and J ends lost 5 bases and 6 bases, in that order; junction bases with no gene match: 5. The CDR3 totals 13 residues. Germline V gene data show CDR1 as SGHRS and CDR2 as YFSETQ. CDR3 in DNA: TGCGCCAGCAGTGCCGGGACAGGGGTCGAGCAGTACTTC. This translates into CASSAGTGVEQYF.

The V and J genes are TRBV5-6 and TRBJ1-3, with 8 bases aligning to TRBD1. CDR3 size: 16 residues. Germline trimming cut 2 bases from V and 3 bases from J; bases unmatched to any gene: 7. Germline assignment: CDR1 SGHDT and CDR2 YYEEEE. The CDR3 nucleotides are TGTGCCAGCAGCTTTTGGACAGGGAATATTGGAAACACCATATATTTT. Its protein is CASSFWTGNIGNTIYF.

The chain links TRBV7-2 to TRBJ1-1; D is possibly TRBD1 (5 bases). With 7 bases removed from V and 1 base from J, the gap between germline ends came to 10 bases. Germline V gives CDR1 SGHTA, CDR2 FQGNSA. This CDR3 has 13 amino acids. CDR3 coding DNA: TGTGCCAGCAACCGTAGGGGGAACACTGAAGCTTTCTTT. Its protein is CASNRRGNTEAFF.

The V call is TRBV20-1, the J call TRBJ1-1, with D unclear. The CDR3 runs to 11 residues. Germline V lookup: CDR1 DFQATT, CDR2 SNEGSKA (reference sequence). The germline V and J ends were trimmed by 1 base and 9 bases, with 9 bases remaining between them. The CDR3 DNA sequence: TGCAGTGCTAGAGTAGGAGGTAAAGCTTTCTTT. Protein sequence: CSARVGGKAFF.

V usage is TRBV7-2 and J usage is TRBJ1-4; D unclear. This CDR3 spans 18 amino acids. Germline V gene lookup returns CDR1 SGHTA and CDR2 FQGNSA. With 2 bases removed from V and 0 bases from J, the gap between germline ends came to 16 bases. The chain's CDR3 is CASSLWLELGTTNEKLFF. In DNA form, the CDR3 reads TGTGCCAGCAGCTTATGGCTGGAATTGGGTACAACTAATGAAAAACTGTTTTTT.